Only a few counts were recorded for the clone carrying this T cell receptor beta chain. As yet, its antigen is unknown. One entry per CDR3 protein results from TCRdb running MiXCR on the reads. The sample gives hundreds of thousands of distinct CDR3 sequences, 24% of which show up once; 6.5% to 10% is in the top ten. The source of the sample is a study of T cell repertoires in cytomegalovirus infection. About the study: Shared public TCR beta signatures pointed to both CMV infection and a matching HLA type.

Per germline, CDR1 SQVTM and CDR2 ANQGSEA. Trimming removed 7 bases at V and 6 bases at J, with 17 bases between. The CDR3 sequence is 13 residues long. Findings and caveats of the study: The ex vivo response was dominated by HLA-C-restricted CMV-specific TCR beta clonotypes. CMV carriers with the relevant HLA were identified by cumulative public TCR beta family frequency.

The source material was CD8+ T cells from PBMCs. This receptor was identified in a human donor in good health (CMV status not recorded). Some clones in this sample may be carry-over from other donors' samples. J is TRBJ2-3 and V is TRBV29-1; a weak D match, TRBD1 (7 bases). The CDR3 reads CSARGGGGDTQYF. CDR3 sequence (DNA): TGCAGCGCCCGCGGAGGGGGCGGGGATACGCAGTATTTT.